This TCR beta chain was sequenced for a study of blood T cell repertoires in COVID-19. This CDR3 contains 14 residues. Deletions cut 6 bases from V and 1 base from J, with 12 bases between. The germline V gene has CDR1 MDHEN and CDR2 SYDVKM. Authors' data handling: Amplification with reference gene primers provided the estimates of nucleated cell counts. The assay was immunoSEQ multiplex PCR, and TCRdb's table has in-frame clones only and misses some. That table furnishes V, J and clone size, whereas the DNA furnished D and trimming. The sample includes some 140,000 clones, around three quarters seen only once; the top ten take about an eighth.

This receptor was identified in an elderly man with acute or convalescent COVID-19. Sequencing used peripheral blood. The chain is built from TRBV28 and TRBJ1-1; TRBD1 might be the D (6 bases). CDR3 sequence: CASRGDTENTEAFF. In DNA form, the CDR3 reads TGTGCCAGCAGGGGGGACACAGAGAACACTGAAGCTTTCTTT.